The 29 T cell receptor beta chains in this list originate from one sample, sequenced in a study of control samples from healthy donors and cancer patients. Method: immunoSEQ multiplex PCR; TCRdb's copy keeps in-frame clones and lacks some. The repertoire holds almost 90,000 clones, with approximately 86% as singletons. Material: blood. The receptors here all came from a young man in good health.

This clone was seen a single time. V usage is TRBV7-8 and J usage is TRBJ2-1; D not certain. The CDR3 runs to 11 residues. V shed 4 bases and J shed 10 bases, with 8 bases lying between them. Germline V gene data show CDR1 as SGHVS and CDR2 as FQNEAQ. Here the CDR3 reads CASSSTLEQFF. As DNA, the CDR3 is TGTGCCAGCAGCTCTACGTTAGAGCAGTTCTTC.

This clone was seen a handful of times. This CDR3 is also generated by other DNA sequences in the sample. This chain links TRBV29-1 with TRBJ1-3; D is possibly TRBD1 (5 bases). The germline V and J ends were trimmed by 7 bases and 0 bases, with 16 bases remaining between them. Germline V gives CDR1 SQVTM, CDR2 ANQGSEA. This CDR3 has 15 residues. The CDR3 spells CSGGDGGFSGNTIYF. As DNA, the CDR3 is TGCAGCGGGGGGGACGGGGGTTTCTCTGGAAACACCATATATTTT. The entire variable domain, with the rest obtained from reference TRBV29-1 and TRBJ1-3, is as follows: SAVISQKPSRDICQRGTSLTIQCQVDSQVTMMFWYRQQPGQSLTLIATANQGSEATYESGFVIDKFPISRPNLTFSTLTVSNMSPEDSSIYLCSGGDGGFSGNTIYFGEGSWLTVV.

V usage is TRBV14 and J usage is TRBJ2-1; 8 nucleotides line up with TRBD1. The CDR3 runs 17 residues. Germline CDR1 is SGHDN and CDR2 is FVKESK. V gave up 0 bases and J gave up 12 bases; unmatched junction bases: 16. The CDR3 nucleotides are TGTGCCAGCAGCCAAGAACGGGGACAGGCCCCCCTAACTGGGCAGTTCTTC. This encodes CASSQERGQAPLTGQFF.

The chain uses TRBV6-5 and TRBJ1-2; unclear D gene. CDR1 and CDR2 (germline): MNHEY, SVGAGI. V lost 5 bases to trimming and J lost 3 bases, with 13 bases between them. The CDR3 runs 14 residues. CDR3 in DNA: TGTGCCAGCAGTCCCCCCGGCAGGCACTATGGCTACACCTTC. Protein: CASSPPGRHYGYTF.

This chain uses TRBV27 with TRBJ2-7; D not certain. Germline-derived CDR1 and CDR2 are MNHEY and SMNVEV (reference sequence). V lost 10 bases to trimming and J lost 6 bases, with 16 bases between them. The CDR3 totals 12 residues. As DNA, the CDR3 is TGTGCCACCTCCCGAGACAAAGGCGAGCAGTACGTC. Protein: CATSRDKGEQYV.

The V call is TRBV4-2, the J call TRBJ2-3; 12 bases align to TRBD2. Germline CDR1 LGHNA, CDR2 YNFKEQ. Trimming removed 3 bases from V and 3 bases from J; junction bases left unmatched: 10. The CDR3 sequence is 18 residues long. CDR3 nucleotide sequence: TGTGCCAGCAGCCAGACTCCACTAGCGGGGGGTTGGACAGATACGCAGTATTTT. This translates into CASSQTPLAGGWTDTQYF.

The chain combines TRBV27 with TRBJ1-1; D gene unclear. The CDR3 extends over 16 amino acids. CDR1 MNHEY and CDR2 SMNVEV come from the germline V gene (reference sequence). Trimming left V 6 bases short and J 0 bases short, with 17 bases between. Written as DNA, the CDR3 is TGTGCCAGCAGCCCTAAGCCCGGGCTTATGAACACTGAAGCTTTCTTT. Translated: CASSPKPGLMNTEAFF.

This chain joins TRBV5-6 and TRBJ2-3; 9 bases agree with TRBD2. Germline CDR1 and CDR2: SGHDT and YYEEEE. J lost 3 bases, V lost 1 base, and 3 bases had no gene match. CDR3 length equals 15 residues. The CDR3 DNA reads TGTGCCAGCAGCTTGTGGCTAGCGGGGACAGATACGCAGTATTTT. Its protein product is CASSLWLAGTDTQYF.

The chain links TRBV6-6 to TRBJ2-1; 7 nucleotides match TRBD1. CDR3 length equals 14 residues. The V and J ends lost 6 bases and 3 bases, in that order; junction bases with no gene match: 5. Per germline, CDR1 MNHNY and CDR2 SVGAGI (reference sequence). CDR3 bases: TGTGCCAGCAGGAGGGACAGATTCTACAATGAGCAGTTCTTC. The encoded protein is CASRRDRFYNEQFF.

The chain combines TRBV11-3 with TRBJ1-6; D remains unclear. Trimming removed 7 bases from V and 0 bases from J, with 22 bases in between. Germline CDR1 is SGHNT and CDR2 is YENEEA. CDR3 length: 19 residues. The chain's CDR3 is CASTLDIIYHLSYNSPLHF. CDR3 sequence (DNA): TGTGCCAGCACTCTTGATATAATATACCACCTCTCCTATAATTCACCCCTCCACTTT.

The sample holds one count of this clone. CDR3: CASSAGTKNIQYF. As DNA, the CDR3 is TGTGCCAGCAGCGCCGGGACCAAAAACATTCAGTACTTC. The chain uses TRBV27 and TRBJ2-4; D might be TRBD2 (5 bases). The CDR3 extends over 13 amino acids. Germline CDR1 reads MNHEY; CDR2 reads SMNVEV (reference sequence). The germline V and J ends were trimmed by 6 bases and 2 bases, with 8 bases remaining between them.

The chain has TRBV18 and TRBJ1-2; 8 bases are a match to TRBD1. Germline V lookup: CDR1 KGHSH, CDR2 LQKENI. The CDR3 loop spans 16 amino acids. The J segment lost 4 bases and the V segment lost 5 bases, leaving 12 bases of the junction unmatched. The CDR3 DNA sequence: TGTGCCAGCTCAACGACAGGACAGGGAAATGGCTATGGCTACACCTTC. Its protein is CASSTTGQGNGYGYTF.

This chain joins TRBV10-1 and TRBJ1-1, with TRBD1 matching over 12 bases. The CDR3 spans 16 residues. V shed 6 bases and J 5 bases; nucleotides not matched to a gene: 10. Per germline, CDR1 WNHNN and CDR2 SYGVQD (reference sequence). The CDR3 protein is CASSYARDRGLTEAFF. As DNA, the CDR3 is TGCGCCAGCAGCTACGCACGGGACAGGGGGCTTACTGAAGCTTTCTTT.

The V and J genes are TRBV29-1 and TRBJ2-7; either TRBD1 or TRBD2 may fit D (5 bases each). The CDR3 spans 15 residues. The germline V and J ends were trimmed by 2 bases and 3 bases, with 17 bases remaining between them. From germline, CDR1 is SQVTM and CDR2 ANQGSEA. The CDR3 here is CSVETGLGEYYEQYF. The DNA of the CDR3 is TGCAGCGTTGAAACGGGCTTGGGGGAGTACTACGAGCAGTACTTC.

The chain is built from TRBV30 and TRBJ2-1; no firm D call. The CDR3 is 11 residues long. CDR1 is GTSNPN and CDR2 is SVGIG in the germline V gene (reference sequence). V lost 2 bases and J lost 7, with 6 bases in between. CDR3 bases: TGTGCCTGGAGTAGGGCGAATGAGCAGTTCTTC. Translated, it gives CAWSRANEQFF.

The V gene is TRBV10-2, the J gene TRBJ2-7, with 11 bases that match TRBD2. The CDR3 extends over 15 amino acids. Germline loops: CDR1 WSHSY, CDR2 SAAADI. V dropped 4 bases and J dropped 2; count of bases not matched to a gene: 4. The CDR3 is CASSVAGGGPYEQYV. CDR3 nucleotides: TGCGCCAGCAGTGTAGCGGGGGGGGGCCCCTACGAGCAGTACGTC.

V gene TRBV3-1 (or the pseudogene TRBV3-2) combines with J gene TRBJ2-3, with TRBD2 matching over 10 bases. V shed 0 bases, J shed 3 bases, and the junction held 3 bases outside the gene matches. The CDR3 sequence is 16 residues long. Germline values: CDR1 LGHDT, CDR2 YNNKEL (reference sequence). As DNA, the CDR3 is TGTGCCAGCAGCCAAGATATAGCGGGGGGAACAGATACGCAGTATTTT. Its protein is CASSQDIAGGTDTQYF.

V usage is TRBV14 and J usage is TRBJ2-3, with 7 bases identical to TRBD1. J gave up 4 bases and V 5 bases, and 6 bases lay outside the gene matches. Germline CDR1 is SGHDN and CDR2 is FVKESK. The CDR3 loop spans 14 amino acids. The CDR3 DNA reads TGTGCCAGCAGCGCCGGGGACAGTTCAGATACGCAGTATTTT. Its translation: CASSAGDSSDTQYF.

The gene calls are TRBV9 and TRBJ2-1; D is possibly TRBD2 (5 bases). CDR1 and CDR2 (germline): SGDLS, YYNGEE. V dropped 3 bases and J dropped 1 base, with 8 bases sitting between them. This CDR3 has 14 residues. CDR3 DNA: TGTGCCAGCAGCGCTACTAGTTCCTACAATGAGCAGTTCTTC. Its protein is CASSATSSYNEQFF.

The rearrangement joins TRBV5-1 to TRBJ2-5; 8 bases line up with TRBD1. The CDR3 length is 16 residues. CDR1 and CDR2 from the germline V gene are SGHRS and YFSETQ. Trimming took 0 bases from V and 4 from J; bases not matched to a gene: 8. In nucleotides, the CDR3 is TGCGCCAGCAGCTTGGCCGCCGACAGGGGTGGAGAGACCCAGTACTTC. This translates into CASSLAADRGGETQYF.

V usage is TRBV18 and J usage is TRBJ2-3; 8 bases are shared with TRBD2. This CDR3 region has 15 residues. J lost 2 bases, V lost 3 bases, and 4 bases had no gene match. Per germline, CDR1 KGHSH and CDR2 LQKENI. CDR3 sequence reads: CASSPLSGATDTQYF. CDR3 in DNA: TGTGCCAGCTCACCCCTTAGCGGGGCCACAGATACGCAGTATTTT.

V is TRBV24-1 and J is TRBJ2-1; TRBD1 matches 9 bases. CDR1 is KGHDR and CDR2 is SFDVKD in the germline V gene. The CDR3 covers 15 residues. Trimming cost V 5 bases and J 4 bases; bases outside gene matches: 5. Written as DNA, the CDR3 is TGTGCCACCAGTGGTCCGGGACAGGGTTACAATGAGCAGTTCTTC. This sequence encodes CATSGPGQGYNEQFF.

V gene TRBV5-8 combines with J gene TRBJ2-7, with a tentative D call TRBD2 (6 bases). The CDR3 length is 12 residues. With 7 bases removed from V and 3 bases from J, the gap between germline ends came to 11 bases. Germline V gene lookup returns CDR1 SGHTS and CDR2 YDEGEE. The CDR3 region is CASVLGGYEQYV. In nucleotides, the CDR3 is TGTGCCAGCGTTCTGGGGGGCTACGAGCAGTACGTC.

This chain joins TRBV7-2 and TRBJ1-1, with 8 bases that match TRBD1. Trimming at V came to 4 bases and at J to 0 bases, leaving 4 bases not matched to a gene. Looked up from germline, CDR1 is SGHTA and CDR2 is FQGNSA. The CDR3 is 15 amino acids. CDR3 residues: CASSSTGGLNTEAFF. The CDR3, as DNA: TGTGCCAGCAGCTCCACAGGGGGTTTGAACACTGAAGCTTTCTTT. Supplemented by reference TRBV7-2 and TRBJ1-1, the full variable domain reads GAGVSQSPSNKVTEKGKDVELRCDPISGHTALYWYRQSLGQGLEFLIYFQGNSAPDKSGLPSDRFSAERTGGSVSTLTIQRTQQEDSAVYLCASSSTGGLNTEAFFGQGTRLTVV.

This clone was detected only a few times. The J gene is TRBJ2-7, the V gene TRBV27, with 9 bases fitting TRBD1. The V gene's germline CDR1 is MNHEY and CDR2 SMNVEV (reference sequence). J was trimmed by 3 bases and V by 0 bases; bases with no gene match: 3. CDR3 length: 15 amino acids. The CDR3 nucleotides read TGTGCCAGCAGTTTATCGGGACAGGGTCGCTACGAGCAGTACTTC. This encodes CASSLSGQGRYEQYF.

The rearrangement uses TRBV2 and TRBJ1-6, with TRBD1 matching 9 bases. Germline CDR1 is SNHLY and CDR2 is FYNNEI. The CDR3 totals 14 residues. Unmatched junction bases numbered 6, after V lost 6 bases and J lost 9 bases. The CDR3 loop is CASSGTGSLSPLHF. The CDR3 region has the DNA TGTGCCAGCAGCGGGACAGGGAGTCTTTCACCCCTCCACTTT.

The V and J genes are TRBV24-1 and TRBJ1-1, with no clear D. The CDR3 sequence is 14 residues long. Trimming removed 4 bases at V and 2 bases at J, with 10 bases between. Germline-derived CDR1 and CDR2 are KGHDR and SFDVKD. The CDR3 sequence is CATSDSGLNTEAFF. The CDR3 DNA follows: TGTGCCACCAGTGACTCCGGGCTAAACACTGAAGCTTTCTTT.

For the CDR3, the DNA is TGTGCCTGGAGCGGTGAACAGGGTCGAGAAAAACTGTTTTTT. Amino acid sequence: CAWSGEQGREKLFF. V gene TRBV30 combines with J gene TRBJ1-4, with D perhaps matching TRBD1 (6 bases). Per the germline V gene, CDR1 is GTSNPN and CDR2 is SVGIG (reference sequence). CDR3 length: 14 residues. Trimming cost V 3 bases and J 8 bases, with 16 bases left between them.

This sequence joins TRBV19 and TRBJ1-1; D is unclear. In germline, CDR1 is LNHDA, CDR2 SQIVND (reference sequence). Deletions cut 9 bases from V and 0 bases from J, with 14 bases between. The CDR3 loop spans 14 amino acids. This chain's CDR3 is CASTPSPLNTEAFF. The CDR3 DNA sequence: TGTGCCAGCACCCCGTCCCCTTTGAACACTGAAGCTTTCTTT. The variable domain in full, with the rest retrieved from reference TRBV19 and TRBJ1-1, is DGGITQSPKYLFRKEGQNVTLSCEQNLNHDAMYWYRQDPGQGLRLIYYSQIVNDFQKGDIAEGYSVSREKKESFPLTVTSAQKNPTAFYLCASTPSPLNTEAFFGQGTRLTVV.